Listed below are T cell receptor beta chains from one sample, sequenced in a study of blood T cell repertoires in COVID-19. Libraries were prepared by immunoSEQ multiplex PCR; TCRdb keeps only in-frame clonotypes and omits some of them. This table holds tens of thousands of clones, less than 90% found once. What was sequenced was peripheral blood. Every receptor here comes from a human donor in a cohort sampled during active COVID-19. CDR3s leave out the opening cysteine and the closing phenylalanine or tryptophan. Rows may omit the clone size; those that give it use once, few, many or a size class.

V	J	size	CDR3
TRBV6-5	TRBJ2-3	-	ASRLGAGGVDTQY
TRBV14	TRBJ1-5	-	ASSHPLSTRVRKQPQH
TRBV20-1	TRBJ2-1	once	SAPLDNEQF
TRBV7-2	TRBJ2-2	-	ASSLKQGGTGELF
TRBV6-2/TRBV6-3	TRBJ1-1	-	ASSYGGGGEAF
TRBV7-3	TRBJ2-3	-	ASSLRAGGNTDTQY
TRBV2	TRBJ2-7	-	ASSGQVSSYEQY
TRBV28	TRBJ2-7	-	ASSLSGTGDSYEQY
TRBV5-6	TRBJ2-7	-	ASSVTQGPEY
TRBV3-1/TRBV3-2	TRBJ1-4	-	ASSRGYIQEKLF
TRBV6-4	TRBJ1-2	-	ASSTGTGTSSGYT
TRBV5-1	TRBJ2-6	-	ASSLNVILAGANVLT
TRBV29-1	TRBJ1-1	few	SITRVGRTEAF
TRBV19	TRBJ1-5	-	ATLGGQGGYQPQH
TRBV15	TRBJ1-2	-	ATSRDGGTSSYGYT
TRBV2	TRBJ2-6	-	ASSEPGHASSGANVLT
TRBV29-1	TRBJ2-7	-	RPRQVPYEQY
TRBV7-3	TRBJ1-1	-	ASSSIPGGTEAF
TRBV12-5	TRBJ1-6	-	ASDIPGQGAPNLPLH
TRBV6-6	TRBJ2-2	-	ASSYIRGVDTGELF
TRBV5-1	TRBJ1-1	-	ASSREGYREAF
TRBV10-2	TRBJ1-1	-	ASNPTTMNTEAF
TRBV5-1	TRBJ2-7	-	ASSRTGQGSSYEQY
TRBV7-7	TRBJ2-6	-	ASSLQGAAGANVLT
TRBV6-5	TRBJ2-3	-	ASSYNLGGSTDTQY
TRBV18	TRBJ2-1	-	ASSPQTGYNEQF
TRBV6-5	TRBJ2-7	-	ASSTSGSYEQY
TRBV15	TRBJ2-3	-	ATSRARQGADTQY
TRBV6-2/TRBV6-3	TRBJ2-7	-	ASSYDPVGKYEQY
TRBV11-2	TRBJ1-6	-	ASSLEGQGNSPLH
TRBV18	TRBJ2-6	-	ASSPGQGALGANVLT
TRBV15	TRBJ1-4	-	ATSRDRSNARAEKLF
TRBV6-5	TRBJ2-3	-	ASSYSDGGRDTQY
TRBV19	TRBJ2-5	-	ASSVTGGQETQY
TRBV6-1	TRBJ1-2	-	ASSESRGGEGYGYT
TRBV3-1/TRBV3-2	TRBJ2-1	-	ASTQDSWGLAGGLNEQF
TRBV3-1/TRBV3-2	TRBJ1-1	once	ASSQGQANTEAF
TRBV19	TRBJ1-5	-	ASSFWGDSNQPQH
TRBV28	TRBJ2-7	once	ASSFRTRGWWEQY
TRBV24-1	TRBJ1-5	-	ATSDKGQGRIQPQH
TRBV6-5	TRBJ2-7	-	ASSSDREWDEQY
TRBV6-4	TRBJ2-7	-	ASSDSDSGGKHSYEQY
TRBV30	TRBJ1-5	few	AWSYSGRRQPQH
TRBV20-1	TRBJ1-5	-	SASDGTNQPQH
TRBV19	TRBJ1-2	-	ASSIGPGSKGYT
TRBV3-1/TRBV3-2	TRBJ1-1	few	ASSYNSGTEAF
TRBV5-1	TRBJ1-1	-	ASSRGQENTEAF